The text below deals with one T cell receptor (beta chain). The antigen remains undetermined. Trimming took 7 bases from V and 1 from J, leaving 4 bases between them. CDR1 and CDR2 from the germline V gene are LNHDA and SQIVND (reference sequence). The CDR3 has 11 residues. This specimen comes from a study of vaccination and CD4 T cells after COVID-19. Regarding treatment: roughly 10-day PBMC culture with coronavirus spike peptide pools or control peptides (ViraFEST assay). Cultured CD4+ T-cell DNA underwent Oncomine TCR Beta short-read sequencing. TCRdb analysed the PCR reads with MiXCR anew, one entry per CDR3 protein. The sample has about 23,000 distinct CDR3 sequences; around 69% are singletons.

The material was CD4+ T cells from blood, cultured in vitro, obtained after SARS-CoV-2 vaccination. The chain uses TRBV19 and TRBJ1-1; the D is unclear. The receptor comes from a human donor who received a COVID-19 vaccine. The CDR3 spells CASTGNTEAFF. CDR3 sequence (DNA): TGTGCCAGTACGGGGAACACTGAAGCTTTCTTT.